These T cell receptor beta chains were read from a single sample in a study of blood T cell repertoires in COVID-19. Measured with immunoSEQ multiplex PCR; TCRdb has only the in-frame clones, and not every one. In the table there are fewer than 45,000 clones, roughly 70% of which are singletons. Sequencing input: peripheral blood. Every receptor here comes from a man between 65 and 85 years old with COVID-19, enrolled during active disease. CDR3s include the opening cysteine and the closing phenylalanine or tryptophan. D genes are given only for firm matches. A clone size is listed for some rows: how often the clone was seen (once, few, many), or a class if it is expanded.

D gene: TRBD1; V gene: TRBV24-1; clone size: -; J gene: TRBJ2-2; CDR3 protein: CATSDWTGGNTGELFF; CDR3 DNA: TGTGCCACCAGTGATTGGACAGGGGGAAACACCGGGGAGCTGTTTTTT
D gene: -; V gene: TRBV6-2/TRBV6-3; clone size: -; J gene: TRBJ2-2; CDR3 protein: CASSYSETGELFF; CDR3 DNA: TGTGCCAGCAGTTACTCTGAGACCGGGGAGCTGTTTTTT
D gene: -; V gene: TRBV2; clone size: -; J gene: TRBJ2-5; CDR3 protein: CASPPGPQETQYF; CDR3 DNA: TGTGCCAGCCCCCCAGGCCCCCAAGAGACCCAGTACTTC
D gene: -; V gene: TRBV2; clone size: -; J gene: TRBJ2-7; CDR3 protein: CASIQGPASYEQYF; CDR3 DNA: TGTGCCAGCATCCAGGGGCCTGCGTCCTACGAGCAGTACTTC
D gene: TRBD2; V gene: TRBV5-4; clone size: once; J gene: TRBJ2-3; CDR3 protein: CASSLAAGASTDTQYF; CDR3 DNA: TGTGCCAGCAGCTTGGCGGCGGGAGCTAGCACAGATACGCAGTATTTT
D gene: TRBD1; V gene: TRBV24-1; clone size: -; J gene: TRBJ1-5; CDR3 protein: CATSDLRQGNQPQHF; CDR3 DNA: TGTGCCACCAGTGATTTGCGACAGGGAAATCAGCCCCAGCATTTT
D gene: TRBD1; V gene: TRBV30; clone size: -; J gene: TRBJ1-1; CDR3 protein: CAWSPTGNVGTEAFF; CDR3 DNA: TGTGCCTGGAGCCCGACAGGGAATGTGGGCACTGAAGCTTTCTTT
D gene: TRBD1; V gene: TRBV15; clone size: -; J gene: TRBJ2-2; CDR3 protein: CATSDPGQGDTGELFF; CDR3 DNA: TGTGCCACCAGCGACCCGGGACAGGGGGACACCGGGGAGCTGTTTTTT
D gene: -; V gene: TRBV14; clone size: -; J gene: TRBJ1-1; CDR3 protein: CASSQDRQLEAFF; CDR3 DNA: TGTGCCAGCAGCCAAGATCGACAACTCGAAGCTTTCTTT
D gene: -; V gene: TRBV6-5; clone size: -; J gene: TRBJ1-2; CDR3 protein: CASSLGAGIYGYTF; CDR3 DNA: TGTGCCAGCAGTCTTGGAGCAGGGATATATGGCTACACCTTC
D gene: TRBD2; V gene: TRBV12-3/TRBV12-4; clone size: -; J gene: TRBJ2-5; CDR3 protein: CASRLAGLETQYF; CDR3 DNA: TGTGCCAGCAGACTAGCGGGGCTGGAGACCCAGTACTTC
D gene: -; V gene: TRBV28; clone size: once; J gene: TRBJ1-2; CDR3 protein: CASSEHYGYTF; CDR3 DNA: TGTGCCAGCAGCGAGCACTATGGCTACACCTTC
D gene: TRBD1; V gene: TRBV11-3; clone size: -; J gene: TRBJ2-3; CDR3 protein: CASSLEGRGSADTQYF; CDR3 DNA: TGTGCCAGCAGCTTAGAAGGCAGGGGGAGCGCAGATACGCAGTATTTT
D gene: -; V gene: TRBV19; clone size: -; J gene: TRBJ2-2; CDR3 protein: CASSLRDFNTGELFF; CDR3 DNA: TGTGCCAGTAGTCTCCGGGACTTTAACACCGGGGAGCTGTTTTTT
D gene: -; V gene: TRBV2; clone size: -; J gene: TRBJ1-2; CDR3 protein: CASRISQNYGYTF; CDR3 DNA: TGTGCCAGCAGGATTAGCCAGAACTATGGCTACACCTTC
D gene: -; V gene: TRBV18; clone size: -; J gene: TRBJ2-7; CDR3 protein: CASSPPGVYEQYF; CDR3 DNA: TGTGCCAGCTCACCCCCAGGGGTGTACGAGCAGTACTTC
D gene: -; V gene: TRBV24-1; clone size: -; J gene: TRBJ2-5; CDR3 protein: CATREFTGPHREETQYF; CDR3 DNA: TGTGCCACCAGAGAATTTACCGGGCCCCACAGGGAAGAGACCCAGTACTTC
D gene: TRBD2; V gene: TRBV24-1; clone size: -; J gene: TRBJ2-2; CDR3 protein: CATSDLAGGPNTGELFF; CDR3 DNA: TGTGCCACCAGTGATTTAGCGGGAGGGCCAAACACCGGGGAGCTGTTTTTT
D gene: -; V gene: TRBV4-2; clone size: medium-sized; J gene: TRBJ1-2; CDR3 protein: CASSQDRNNGGYTF; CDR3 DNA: TGTGCCAGCAGCCAAGATCGAAACAATGGTGGCTACACCTTC
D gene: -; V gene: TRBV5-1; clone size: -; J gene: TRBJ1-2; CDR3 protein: CASSQSQAYYGYTF; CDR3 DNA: TGCGCCAGCAGCCAGTCACAGGCTTACTACGGCTACACCTTC
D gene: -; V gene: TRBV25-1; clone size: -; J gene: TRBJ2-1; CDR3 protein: CASSVRWSSYNEQFF; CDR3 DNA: TGTGCCAGCAGTGTCCGCTGGAGCTCCTACAATGAGCAGTTCTTC
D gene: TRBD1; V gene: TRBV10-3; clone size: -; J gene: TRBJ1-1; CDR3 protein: CAVGQAMNTEAFF; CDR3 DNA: TGTGCCGTCGGACAGGCTATGAACACTGAAGCTTTCTTT